This TCR beta chain originates from a study of blood T cell repertoires in COVID-19. On the study more broadly: Acute and convalescent COVID-19 specimens originated in the United States, Italy and Spain. Nucleic acid was either cDNA or gDNA, and it came from T cells, B-cell-depleted T cells, or PBMCs.

This CDR3 has 15 residues. With 1 base removed from V and 2 bases from J, the gap between germline ends came to 12 bases. Germline V lookup: CDR1 SGHVS, CDR2 FQNEAQ. Original handling: Amplification with reference gene primers provided the estimates of nucleated cell counts. The assay was immunoSEQ multiplex PCR, and TCRdb's table has in-frame clones only and misses some. The D gene and trimming were derived from the DNA, and the V and J assignments and clone size from that table. The sample contains under 200,000 clones, approximately 88% of which appear only once. Sequenced sample: peripheral blood. The chain is built from TRBV7-8 and TRBJ2-7, with D maybe TRBD1 (7 bases). This receptor was taken from a woman over 75 with active or convalescent COVID-19. CDR3 nucleotides: TGTGCCAGCAGCTTAGTGGCCAGGGGGGCCTACGAGCAGTACTTC. Translated, it gives CASSLVARGAYEQYF.